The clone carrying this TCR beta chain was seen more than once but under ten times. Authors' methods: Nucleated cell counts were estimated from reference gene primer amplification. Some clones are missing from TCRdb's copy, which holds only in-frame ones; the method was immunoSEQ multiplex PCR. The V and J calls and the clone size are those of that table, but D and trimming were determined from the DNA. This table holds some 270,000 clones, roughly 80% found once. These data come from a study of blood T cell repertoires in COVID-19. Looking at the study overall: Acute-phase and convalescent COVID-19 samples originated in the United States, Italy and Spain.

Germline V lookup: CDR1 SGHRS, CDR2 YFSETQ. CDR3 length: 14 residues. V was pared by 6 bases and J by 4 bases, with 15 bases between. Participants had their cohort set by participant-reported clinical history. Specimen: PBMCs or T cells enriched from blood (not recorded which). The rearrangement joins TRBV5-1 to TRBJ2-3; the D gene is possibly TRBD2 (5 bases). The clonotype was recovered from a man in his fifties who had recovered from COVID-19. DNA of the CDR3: TGCGCCAGCACCCTTGGAGGTCTTTCAGATACGCAGTATTTT. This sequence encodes CASTLGGLSDTQYF.